These 12 T cell receptor beta chains share one sample of origin, sequenced in a study of blood T cells in healthy people across ages. PCR was performed a second time for roughly 7 to 12 cycles using a sample-barcoded 5' primer and a J-beta primer mix. A single record per CDR3 protein comes from TCRdb applying MiXCR to the 5' RACE reads. The data show 1.5 million or so distinct CDR3 sequences, roughly 40% seen once. Material for sequencing was blood. All receptors derive from a woman under 30 in good health.

This clonotype was seen a few times. This rearrangement joins TRBV20-1 to TRBJ1-2; D ambiguous. There are 14 residues in the CDR3. Germline CDR1 reads DFQATT; CDR2 reads SNEGSKA (reference sequence). Trimming took off 1 base at V and 0 bases at J, with 9 bases between the two ends. CDR3 sequence reads: CSARVFSTNYGYTF. The DNA of the CDR3 is TGCAGTGCTAGAGTATTCAGTACTAACTATGGCTACACCTTC.

V and J are TRBV9 and TRBJ1-5; D call uncertain. The CDR3 has 13 residues. V dropped 6 bases and J dropped 4 bases, with 11 bases sitting between them. CDR1 SGDLS and CDR2 YYNGEE come from the germline V gene. CDR3 in amino acids: CASNDGLNQPQHF. The CDR3 DNA reads as TGTGCCAGCAACGACGGATTAAATCAGCCCCAGCATTTT. The full variable domain, its missing parts supplied by reference TRBV9 and TRBJ1-5, is DSGVTQTPKHLITATGQRVTLRCSPRSGDLSVYWYQQSLDQGLQFLIQYYNGEERAKGNILERFSAQQFPDLHSELNLSSLELGDSALYFCASNDGLNQPQHFGDGTRLSIL.

This clonotype was seen only once. The chain is built from TRBV5-1 and TRBJ2-1, with 8 bases fitting TRBD1. V shed 4 bases and J 4 bases; nucleotides not matched to a gene: 7. Looked up from germline, CDR1 is SGHRS and CDR2 is YFSETQ. The CDR3 consists of 15 residues. As DNA, the CDR3 is TGCGCCAGCAGCGCTCAGGGGGCGGTGTACAATGAGCAGTTCTTC. Its protein product is CASSAQGAVYNEQFF.

The chain uses TRBV2 and TRBJ1-5, with D perhaps matching TRBD1 (5 bases). V shed 2 bases and J shed 7 bases, with 18 bases lying between them. This CDR3 is built from 16 residues. Germline V gives CDR1 SNHLY, CDR2 FYNNEI. The CDR3 loop reads CASSEWGSSGRQPQHF. In nucleotides, the CDR3 is TGTGCCAGCAGTGAATGGGGCAGCTCTGGCCGCCAGCCCCAGCATTTT.

This clonotype was recorded a few times. This chain links TRBV15 with TRBJ1-2; D unclear. The CDR3 has 12 residues. The V gene lost 4 bases and the J gene lost 11 bases, with 14 bases spanning the gap. CDR1 and CDR2 (germline): LNHNV, YYDKDF (reference sequence). The CDR3 protein is CATSMADAPYTF. CDR3 DNA sequence: TGTGCCACCAGCATGGCAGACGCCCCGTACACCTTC. The full variable domain, with the rest looked up from reference TRBV15 and TRBJ1-2, is DAMVIQNPRYQVTQFGKPVTLSCSQTLNHNVMYWYQQKSSQAPKLLFHYYDKDFNNEADTPDNFQSRRPNTSFCFLDIRSPGLGDTAMYLCATSMADAPYTFGSGTRLTVV.

This clonotype was seen a single time. It may be a read error: a sequence one base away is much more abundant. The chain employs TRBV7-2 and TRBJ2-3; D is ambiguous. The CDR3 covers 15 residues. V lost 5 bases, J lost 2 bases, and 14 bases lay in between. Germline V gives CDR1 SGHTA, CDR2 FQGNSA. CDR3: CASSNPHRATDTQYF. CDR3 nucleotide sequence: TGTGCCAGCAGCAACCCACATCGGGCCACAGATACGCAGTATTTT.

This clonotype was detected a few times. The chain couples TRBV9 to TRBJ2-1; the D gene is possibly TRBD2 (5 bases). CDR1 and CDR2 (germline): SGDLS, YYNGEE. The CDR3 has 14 amino acids. Deletions cut 0 bases from V and 5 bases from J, with 9 bases between. CDR3 loop: CASSVGGFHNEQFF. The CDR3 DNA reads as TGTGCCAGCAGCGTAGGAGGGTTCCACAATGAGCAGTTCTTC.

The V and J genes are TRBV14 and TRBJ1-1, with D unclear. Germline V gene sequence: CDR1 SGHDN, CDR2 FVKESK. Trimming took off 3 bases at V and 1 base at J, with 12 bases between the two ends. The length of the CDR3 is 15 residues. The CDR3 DNA sequence: TGTGCCAGCAGCCACTTTTACGACAAGAACACTGAAGCTTTCTTT. As protein: CASSHFYDKNTEAFF.

The rearrangement uses TRBV5-1 and TRBJ1-4; 12 bases agree with TRBD1. Germline V lookup: CDR1 SGHRS, CDR2 YFSETQ. The CDR3 is 19 residues long. Unmatched junction bases numbered 11, after V lost 2 bases and J lost 3 bases. CDR3 protein: CASSFDFGTGGLANEKLFF. DNA for the CDR3: TGCGCCAGCAGCTTCGACTTTGGGACAGGGGGCTTAGCTAATGAAAAACTGTTTTTT.

V usage is TRBV4-2 and J usage is TRBJ2-3; 15 bases fit TRBD2. The CDR3 sequence is 17 residues long. Germline CDR1 and CDR2: LGHNA and YNFKEQ. With 3 bases clipped from V and 2 bases from J, the junction kept 3 bases outside the gene matches. In DNA, the CDR3 is TGTGCCAGCAGCCAGGGACTAGCGGGGGGCCCCACAGATACGCAGTATTTT. Translating it yields CASSQGLAGGPTDTQYF.

V and J are TRBV29-1 and TRBJ1-6; 7 bases agree with TRBD1. V was pared by 7 bases and J by 5 bases, with 5 bases of the junction left unmatched. Germline values: CDR1 SQVTM, CDR2 ANQGSEA. This CDR3 spans 13 amino acids. CDR3 region: CSARQGDNSPLHF. The CDR3 DNA sequence: TGCAGCGCCAGACAGGGAGATAATTCACCCCTCCACTTT. Using reference TRBV29-1 and TRBJ1-6 for the parts outside the CDR3, the full variable domain is SAVISQKPSRDICQRGTSLTIQCQVDSQVTMMFWYRQQPGQSLTLIATANQGSEATYESGFVIDKFPISRPNLTFSTLTVSNMSPEDSSIYLCSARQGDNSPLHFGNGTRLTVT.

The chain has TRBV15 and TRBJ2-1; D ambiguous. This CDR3 contains 13 residues. Germline lookup yields CDR1 LNHNV and CDR2 YYDKDF (reference sequence). Trimming stripped 6 bases from V and 3 bases from J, with 9 bases between. CDR3 sequence reads: CATSPPLYNEQFF. In nucleotides, the CDR3 is TGTGCCACCAGTCCCCCCCTCTACAATGAGCAGTTCTTC.